This T cell receptor beta chain was recovered during a study of radiation and T cells in renal cell carcinoma. Findings of the study overall: Baseline intratumoral clonotype presence is unknown without pretreatment biopsies.

The data were produced by immunoSEQ multiplex PCR, yet TCRdb's version contains in-frame clones alone and is incomplete. The sample records fewer than 150,000 clones, 70% to 90% being singletons. Time point given: blood 2 weeks post-SBRT. Treatment given: 15 Gy SBRT to primary tumor, nephrectomy 4 weeks later. After SBRT, blood was collected at 2 and 4 weeks, plus baseline. This clone is a singleton in its sample. Its target is not known. The CDR3 is 14 residues long. The V end was cut by 6 bases, the J end by 4 bases, with 15 bases between. Per the germline V gene, CDR1 is SGHAT and CDR2 is FQNNGV. The rearrangement joins TRBV11-2 to TRBJ2-5, with D possibly TRBD2 on 7 matching bases. This specimen consisted of blood, obtained from a patient whose treatment included radiotherapy and nephrectomy. The clonotype was recovered from a woman between 65 and 79 years old with renal cell carcinoma. The CDR3 loop is CASSLSGGRETQYF. CDR3 coding DNA: TGTGCCAGCAGTCTATCGGGGGGCCGAGAGACCCAGTACTTC. The full variable domain, completed using reference TRBV11-2 and TRBJ2-5, is EAGVAQSPRYKIIEKRQSVAFWCNPISGHATLYWYQQILGQGPKLLIQFQNNGVVDDSQLPKDRFSAERLKGVDSTLKIQPAKLEDSAVYLCASSLSGGRETQYFGPGTRLLVL.